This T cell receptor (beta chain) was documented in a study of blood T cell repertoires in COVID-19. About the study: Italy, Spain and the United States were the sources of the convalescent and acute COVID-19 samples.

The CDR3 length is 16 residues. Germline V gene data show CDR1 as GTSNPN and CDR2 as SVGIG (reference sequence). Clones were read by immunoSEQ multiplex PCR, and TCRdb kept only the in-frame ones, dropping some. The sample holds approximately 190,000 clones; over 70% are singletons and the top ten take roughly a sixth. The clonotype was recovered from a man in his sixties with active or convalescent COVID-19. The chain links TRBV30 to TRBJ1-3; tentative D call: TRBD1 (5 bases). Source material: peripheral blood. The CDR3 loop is CDWAREGTYFGNTIYF. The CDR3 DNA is TGTGATTGGGCCCGCGAGGGGACTTATTTCGGAAACACCATATATTTT.